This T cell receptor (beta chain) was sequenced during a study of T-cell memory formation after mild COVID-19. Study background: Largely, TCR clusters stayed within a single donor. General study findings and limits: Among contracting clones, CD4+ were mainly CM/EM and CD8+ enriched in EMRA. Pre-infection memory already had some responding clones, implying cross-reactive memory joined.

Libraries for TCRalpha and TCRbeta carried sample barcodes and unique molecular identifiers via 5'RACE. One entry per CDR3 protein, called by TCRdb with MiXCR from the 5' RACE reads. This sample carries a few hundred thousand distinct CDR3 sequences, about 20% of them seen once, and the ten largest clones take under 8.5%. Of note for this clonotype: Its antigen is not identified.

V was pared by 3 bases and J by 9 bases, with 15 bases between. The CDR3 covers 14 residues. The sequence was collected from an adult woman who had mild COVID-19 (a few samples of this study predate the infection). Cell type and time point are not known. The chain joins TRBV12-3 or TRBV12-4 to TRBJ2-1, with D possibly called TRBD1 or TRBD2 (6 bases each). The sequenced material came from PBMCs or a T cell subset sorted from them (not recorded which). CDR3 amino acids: CASSLEGEAGEQFF. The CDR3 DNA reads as TGTGCCAGCAGTTTGGAGGGGGAGGCAGGTGAGCAGTTCTTC.